The 16 T cell receptor beta chains listed next were all sequenced from one sample in a study of T cell repertoires in cytomegalovirus infection. TCRdb reprocessed the reads via MiXCR and lists one record per CDR3 protein. The table has approximately 65,000 distinct CDR3 sequences, 20% to 25% seen once; the top ten hold 73%. Their antigens remain unidentified. The specimen comprised CD8+ T cells from cultured PBMCs, sampled from culture after CMV antigen stimulation. The receptors originated from a human donor in good health (CMV status not recorded). Some clones in this sample may be carry-over from other donors' samples.

This clonotype has more than one count but fewer than ten. The CDR3 loop is CASSYWEGRLVNFEAFF. The CDR3 region has the DNA TGTGCCAGCAGTTACTGGGAGGGCAGGTTGGTAAATTTTGAAGCTTTCTTT. The chain is built from TRBV6-2 or TRBV6-3 and TRBJ1-1; D is unresolved. V was trimmed by 1 base and J by 7 bases, leaving 22 bases between them. Germline V gene sequence: CDR1 MNHEY, CDR2 SVGEGT. CDR3 length: 17 amino acids.

J is TRBJ1-2 and V is TRBV9, with D unresolved. The V end was cut by 5 bases, the J end by 7 bases, with 12 bases between. CDR3 size: 12 residues. Per germline, CDR1 SGDLS and CDR2 YYNGEE. CDR3 DNA: TGTGCCAGCAGGGACCGAGCGGCTGGCTACACCTTC. Amino acid sequence: CASRDRAAGYTF.

This clonotype has a handful of counts. The gene calls are TRBV7-2 and TRBJ1-3, with no clear D. Trimming took off 1 base at V and 4 bases at J, with 2 bases between the two ends. Germline V lookup: CDR1 SGHTA, CDR2 FQGNSA. CDR3 size: 12 residues. The CDR3 loop is CASSLGGNTIYF. Here the CDR3 DNA reads TGTGCCAGCAGCTTAGGAGGAAACACCATATATTTT.

V is TRBV7-2 and J is TRBJ2-2; D could derive from TRBD1 or TRBD2 (6 bases each). The germline V gene encodes CDR1 SGHTA and CDR2 FQGNSA. Trimming left V 5 bases short and J 3 bases short, with 10 bases between. The CDR3 has 14 amino acids. CDR3 protein: CASSGGLHTGELFF. In nucleotides, the CDR3 is TGTGCCAGCAGCGGGGGGCTTCACACCGGGGAGCTGTTTTTT.

This clonotype has just a few counts. The chain joins TRBV6-8 to TRBJ2-3, with 10 bases that match TRBD2. The CDR3 is 16 amino acids. CDR1 MNHGY and CDR2 SAAAGT come from the germline V gene. Trimming at V came to 8 bases and at J to 5 bases, leaving 13 bases not matched to a gene. The CDR3 DNA reads as TGTGCCAGCGCCTCTGAAGCGGGGGGGCTCGAAGATACGCAGTATTTT. The encoded protein is CASASEAGGLEDTQYF.

The V call is TRBV7-9, the J call TRBJ1-1; 7 bases fit TRBD1. With 4 bases clipped from V and 0 bases from J, the junction kept 8 bases outside the gene matches. The CDR3 consists of 16 residues. Germline CDR1 SEHNR, CDR2 FQNEAQ (reference sequence). CDR3 sequence (DNA): TGTGCCAGCAGCTCTGGGAAGGGGGCCCTGAACACTGAAGCTTTCTTT. This codes for CASSSGKGALNTEAFF. Full variable domain (rest looked up from reference TRBV7-9 and TRBJ1-1): DTGVSQNPRHKITKRGQNVTFRCDPISEHNRLYWYRQTLGQGPEFLTYFQNEAQLEKSRLLSDRFSAERPKGSFSTLEIQRTEQGDSAMYLCASSSGKGALNTEAFFGQGTRLTVV.

This clonotype is classed as medium-sized. The chain is built from TRBV7-2 and TRBJ2-7, with 9 bases that match TRBD1. Germline V lookup: CDR1 SGHTA, CDR2 FQGNSA. The CDR3 contains 14 residues. V trimming: 5 bases; J trimming: 3 bases; junction bases outside the gene matches: 5. CDR3 residues: CASSHRDRVYEQYF. CDR3 DNA sequence: TGTGCCAGCAGCCACCGGGACAGGGTCTACGAGCAGTACTTC.

This clonotype occurred once. The V and J genes are TRBV7-9 and TRBJ1-4, with TRBD1 as a possible D gene (5 bases). The CDR3 spans 14 residues. V lost 5 bases and J 0 bases, leaving 7 bases between the germline ends. Germline V lookup: CDR1 SEHNR, CDR2 FQNEAQ (reference sequence). CDR3 sequence: CASSPTATNEKLFF. For the CDR3, the DNA is TGTGCCAGCAGCCCGACAGCAACTAATGAAAAACTGTTTTTT.

The J gene is TRBJ1-2, the V gene TRBV20-1; maybe TRBD1 (6 bases). This CDR3 is 14 amino acids long. V was clipped by 3 bases and J by 0 bases, with 11 bases between them. Germline values: CDR1 DFQATT, CDR2 SNEGSKA (reference sequence). The CDR3 loop is CSASLQGPNYGYTF. For the CDR3, the DNA is TGCAGTGCTAGCTTGCAGGGGCCTAACTATGGCTACACCTTC.

This clonotype appeared a few times. The chain joins TRBV15 to TRBJ2-7, with 7 positions matching TRBD2. The germline V gene encodes CDR1 LNHNV and CDR2 YYDKDF (reference sequence). The CDR3 is made up of 13 amino acids. V shed 8 bases, J shed 6 bases, and the junction held 10 bases outside the gene matches. CDR3 protein: CATGRGGTAEQYF. The CDR3 nucleotides are TGTGCCACCGGGAGGGGCGGTACTGCCGAGCAGTACTTC. The full variable domain, with the rest looked up from reference TRBV15 and TRBJ2-7, is DAMVIQNPRYQVTQFGKPVTLSCSQTLNHNVMYWYQQKSSQAPKLLFHYYDKDFNNEADTPDNFQSRRPNTSFCFLDIRSPGLGDTAMYLCATGRGGTAEQYFGPGTRLTVT.

V and J are TRBV7-2 and TRBJ1-6; possible D gene TRBD1, 5 bases. Germline CDR1 SGHTA, CDR2 FQGNSA. V gave up 1 base and J gave up 6 bases, with 13 bases separating them. The CDR3 sequence is 16 residues long. CDR3 sequence (DNA): TGTGCCAGCAGCTTAGACAGGTGGGGGGGTAATTCACCCCTCCACTTT. It codes for CASSLDRWGGNSPLHF.

The chain combines TRBV7-2 with TRBJ2-7; D gene unclear. Germline-derived CDR1 and CDR2 are SGHTA and FQGNSA. The germline V and J ends were trimmed by 3 bases and 0 bases, with 12 bases remaining between them. The CDR3 sequence is 15 residues long. The CDR3 coding sequence is TGTGCCAGCAGCTTCCGAGGCAGTAGCTCCTACGAGCAGTACTTC. It encodes CASSFRGSSSYEQYF.

This clonotype came up a few times. This rearrangement joins TRBV7-9 to TRBJ1-1; the D is unclear. Trimming removed 4 bases at V and 3 bases at J, with 9 bases between. The CDR3 contains 13 residues. In germline, CDR1 is SEHNR, CDR2 FQNEAQ (reference sequence). As DNA, the CDR3 is TGTGCCAGCAGCTCTATTGGGGACACTGAAGCTTTCTTT. It codes for CASSSIGDTEAFF. Combining the CDR3 with reference TRBV7-9 and TRBJ1-1 gives the whole variable domain DTGVSQNPRHKITKRGQNVTFRCDPISEHNRLYWYRQTLGQGPEFLTYFQNEAQLEKSRLLSDRFSAERPKGSFSTLEIQRTEQGDSAMYLCASSSIGDTEAFFGQGTRLTVV.

This clonotype came up a few times. The chain employs TRBV6-2 or TRBV6-3 and TRBJ1-1; no definite D call. The germline V gene encodes CDR1 MNHEY and CDR2 SVGEGT. The CDR3 is 15 residues long. V lost 4 bases to trimming and J lost 0 bases, with 12 bases between them. CDR3 DNA sequence: TGTGCCAGCAGTTTCGGTTCAGGTTTGAACACTGAAGCTTTCTTT. Encoded protein: CASSFGSGLNTEAFF.

The J gene is TRBJ1-2, the V gene TRBV12-3 or TRBV12-4, with D hard to call. The germline V and J ends were trimmed by 5 bases and 4 bases, with 14 bases remaining between them. CDR3 length equals 14 residues. DNA of the CDR3: TGTGCCAGCAGTCGCGTGGCACGTGGCTATGGCTACACCTTC. Translated, it gives CASSRVARGYGYTF.

A few counts support this clonotype. This chain links TRBV4-1 with TRBJ2-1, with 7 bases that match TRBD2. Germline CDR1 reads MGHRA; CDR2 reads YSYEKL. V lost 1 base and J lost 4; bases outside the gene matches: 7. The CDR3 loop spans 16 amino acids. CDR3 sequence: CASSQGRLASYNEQFF. CDR3 in DNA: TGCGCCAGCAGCCAAGGTAGACTAGCCTCTTACAATGAGCAGTTCTTC.